The present T cell receptor beta chain was sequenced within a study of shared clonotypes between healthy human individuals. Donors comprised only Caucasian adults living in Nashville, Tennessee. With respect to this clone: What it binds is not known.

This CDR3 is 17 amino acids long. Germline CDR1 and CDR2: LNHDA and SQIVND (reference sequence). V lost 6 bases to trimming and J lost 5 bases; unmatched junction nucleotides: 15. Study-wide points: Several donors showed sharing of 4.5% to 5% of naive CD4 clonotypes. Limitation of the genetic and exposure-history diversity represented came from the few donors.

Deep level was the assay's run setting. Here immunoSEQ multiplex PCR was the method, and the copy in TCRdb shows in-frame clones only, minus some. The data show fewer than 1.8 million clones, 98% to 99% seen once. The specimen was naive CD4+ T cells sorted from blood. Subset defined: CD45RA+ positively selected. V usage is TRBV19 and J usage is TRBJ1-5; 8 bases match TRBD1. The clonotype was recovered from a man aged 25 to 40 in good health. The CDR3 DNA reads TGTGCCAGTAGCGAGGCAGGGGGCGTGTGGCCATATCAGCCCCAGCATTTT. Its translation is CASSEAGGVWPYQPQHF.